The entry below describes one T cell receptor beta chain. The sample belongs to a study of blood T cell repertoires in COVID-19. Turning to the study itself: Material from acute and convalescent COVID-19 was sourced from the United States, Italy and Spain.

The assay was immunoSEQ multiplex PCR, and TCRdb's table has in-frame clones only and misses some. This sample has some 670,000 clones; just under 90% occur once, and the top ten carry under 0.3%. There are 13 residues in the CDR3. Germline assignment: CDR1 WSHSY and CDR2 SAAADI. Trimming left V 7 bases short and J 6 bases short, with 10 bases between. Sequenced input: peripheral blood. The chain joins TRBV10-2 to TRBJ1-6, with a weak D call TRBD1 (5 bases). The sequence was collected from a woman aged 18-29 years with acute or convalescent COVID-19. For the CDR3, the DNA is TGCGCCAGCAAACAGGCCCGTAATTCACCCCTCCACTTT. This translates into CASKQARNSPLHF.